The 22 T cell receptor beta chains given below trace back to one sample, sequenced in a study of T cells after posttransplantation cyclophosphamide. The protocol was immunoSEQ multiplex PCR, while the TCRdb copy is restricted to in-frame clones and leaves out a portion. This sample has roughly 12,000 clones, with 85% to 95% found just once. Sequencing was done on a sample of naive CD8+ T cells sorted from PBMCs. These receptors were obtained from a man between 25 and 39 years old in good health and a related stem cell transplant donor.

V is TRBV28 and J is TRBJ2-3; 10 bases map to TRBD2. CDR3 length: 14 amino acids. CDR1 and CDR2 from the germline V gene are MDHEN and SYDVKM. V dropped 3 bases and J dropped 7; count of bases not matched to a gene: 4. The CDR3 protein is CASSLSGGANTQYF. As DNA, the CDR3 is TGTGCCAGCAGTTTGAGCGGGGGGGCAAATACGCAGTATTTT.

The J gene is TRBJ1-4, the V gene TRBV6-5; TRBD1 might be the D (6 bases). V lost 0 bases to trimming and J lost 7 bases, with 9 bases between them. Germline V gene lookup returns CDR1 MNHEY and CDR2 SVGAGI. This CDR3 is built from 14 residues. CDR3 nucleotides: TGTGCCAGCAGTTACTCGGGGGACACTGAAAAACTGTTTTTT. Translated, it gives CASSYSGDTEKLFF.

On this clone: The sample contains more than one DNA sequence encoding this CDR3. V and J are TRBV5-1 and TRBJ2-3; unclear D gene. CDR3 length: 14 residues. V was trimmed by 5 bases and J by 8 bases, leaving 18 bases between them. Germline V lookup: CDR1 SGHRS, CDR2 YFSETQ. CDR3 amino acids: CASSLSDTRTTQYF. The CDR3 nucleotides read TGCGCCAGCAGTTTGTCCGACACCCGAACTACGCAGTATTTT.

V usage is TRBV28 and J usage is TRBJ2-7, with a tentative D call TRBD1 (6 bases). V lost 6 bases, J lost 0 bases, and 12 bases lay in between. Germline assignment: CDR1 MDHEN and CDR2 SYDVKM. The CDR3 length is 14 residues. CDR3 in DNA: TGTGCCAGCAGGCCTAGGGACATCTCCTACGAGCAGTACTTC. Amino acids: CASRPRDISYEQYF.

This sequence joins TRBV2 and TRBJ2-5; D might be TRBD2 (5 bases). The J call may be faulty, since TRBJ2-7 better matches the DNA end. The CDR3 spans 16 residues. Germline assignment: CDR1 SNHLY and CDR2 FYNNEI. CDR3 bases: TGTGCCAGCAGTGACAAACCGGGGTTAAGCTCCTACGAGCAGTACTTC. Residues: CASSDKPGLSSYEQYF.

CDR3 region: CASSLQDSYEQYF. The CDR3 DNA sequence: TGTGCCAGCAGCTTGCAGGACTCCTACGAGCAGTACTTC. The chain recombines TRBV7-3 with TRBJ2-7; no reliable D call. Trimming cost V 3 bases and J 0 bases, with 6 bases left between them. The CDR3 has 13 amino acids. Per the germline V gene, CDR1 is SGHTA and CDR2 is FQGTGA.

The rearrangement links TRBV7-2 to TRBJ1-4; tentative D call: TRBD1 (6 bases). The CDR3 covers 16 residues. V lost 0 bases, J lost 8 bases, and 16 bases lay in between. Looked up from germline, CDR1 is SGHTA and CDR2 is FQGNSA. This CDR3 is CASSLALRGGGEKLFF. In nucleotides, the CDR3 is TGTGCCAGCAGCTTAGCGCTAAGGGGGGGCGGAGAAAAACTGTTTTTT.

This clone appeared once. The chain joins TRBV29-1 to TRBJ1-1; 7 bases agree with TRBD1. With 1 base clipped from V and 0 bases from J, the junction kept 17 bases outside the gene matches. Germline CDR1 reads SQVTM; CDR2 reads ANQGSEA. This CDR3 is built from 19 residues. This CDR3 is CSVEGLLGRAGGMNTEAFF. The CDR3 region has the DNA TGCAGCGTTGAAGGCTTATTGGGGCGGGCAGGGGGGATGAACACTGAAGCTTTCTTT.

In DNA, the CDR3 is TGCGCCAGCAGCCAAGTAGCTGGGGCCAACGTCCTGACTTTC. Translating it yields CASSQVAGANVLTF. This rearrangement joins TRBV4-1 to TRBJ2-6; no clear D gene. V was cut by 1 base and J by 2 bases, with 3 bases left in between. The CDR3 is made up of 14 amino acids. Germline-derived CDR1 and CDR2 are MGHRA and YSYEKL.

The J gene is TRBJ2-7, the V gene TRBV5-6, with D perhaps TRBD2 (5 bases). V was clipped by 2 bases and J by 3 bases, with 12 bases between them. Germline lookup yields CDR1 SGHDT and CDR2 YYEEEE. This CDR3 spans 14 amino acids. CDR3 amino acids: CASSLTEGIYEQYF. DNA of the CDR3: TGTGCCAGCAGCTTAACAGAGGGAATCTACGAGCAGTACTTC.

This clone was seen once. DNA for the CDR3: TGTGCCAGCAGCTTAGAAGCTAGGCGGTCCCCCTATAATTCACCCCTCCACTTT. This sequence encodes CASSLEARRSPYNSPLHF. V usage is TRBV7-2 and J usage is TRBJ1-6; D gene unclear. The CDR3 runs 18 residues. Trimming shortened V by 1 base and J by 2 bases, and 15 bases separated the two germline ends. Per germline, CDR1 SGHTA and CDR2 FQGNSA.

This chain connects TRBV7-6 to TRBJ2-1; 16 bases match TRBD2. Germline CDR1 reads SGHVS; CDR2 reads FNYEAQ. V was clipped by 3 bases and J by 8 bases; unmatched bases: 4. This CDR3 is built from 16 residues. The CDR3 DNA sequence: TGTGCCAGCAGCTTGGGGACTAGCGGGGGGGCCGATGAGCAGTTCTTC. Residues: CASSLGTSGGADEQFF.

The CDR3 loop reads CASSLEWGDTEAFF. The CDR3 DNA follows: TGTGCCAGCAGCTTGGAATGGGGGGACACTGAAGCTTTCTTT. The V gene is TRBV5-4, the J gene TRBJ1-1; weak D call: TRBD1 (5 bases). This CDR3 spans 14 amino acids. Trimming cost V 0 bases and J 3 bases, with 9 bases left between them. CDR1 SGHNT and CDR2 YYREEE come from the germline V gene (reference sequence).

This clone appeared once. The chain links TRBV2 to TRBJ2-5, with D possibly matching TRBD2 (6 bases). The CDR3 has 14 residues. Trimming shortened V by 2 bases and J by 1 base, and 8 bases separated the two germline ends. Germline V gene sequence: CDR1 SNHLY, CDR2 FYNNEI. In DNA, the CDR3 is TGTGCCAGCAGTGAACGGAGGGTCCAAGAGACCCAGTACTTC. Translation: CASSERRVQETQYF.

V gene TRBV11-3 combines with J gene TRBJ2-3, with 13 bases fitting TRBD2. Trimming at V came to 5 bases and at J to 7 bases, leaving 6 bases not matched to a gene. Per the germline V gene, CDR1 is SGHNT and CDR2 is YENEEA. The CDR3 sequence is 15 residues long. CDR3 sequence reads: CASSDTSGGVYTQYF. The CDR3 nucleotides are TGTGCCAGCAGCGACACTAGCGGGGGGGTCTATACGCAGTATTTT.

V usage is TRBV11-2 and J usage is TRBJ2-7; D remains ambiguous. V was shortened by 0 bases and J by 1 base, with 4 bases between the two germline ends. The CDR3 length is 13 residues. Germline V gives CDR1 SGHAT, CDR2 FQNNGV. This chain's CDR3 is CASSLELSYEQYF. In DNA form, the CDR3 reads TGTGCCAGCAGCTTAGAACTATCCTACGAGCAGTACTTC.

The chain uses TRBV19 and TRBJ1-5; D is undetermined. This CDR3 comprises 14 residues. Trimming removed 3 bases from V and 6 bases from J, with 12 bases in between. Germline lookup yields CDR1 LNHDA and CDR2 SQIVND (reference sequence). CDR3 DNA sequence: TGTGCCAGTAGTATCGACACAGAGAGTCAGCCCCAGCATTTT. It specifies CASSIDTESQPQHF.

The chain is built from TRBV5-1 and TRBJ2-1; 11 positions agree with TRBD2. With 4 bases clipped from V and 2 bases from J, the junction kept 5 bases outside the gene matches. The CDR3 contains 16 residues. CDR1 is SGHRS and CDR2 is YFSETQ in the germline V gene. CDR3 bases: TGCGCCAGCAGCCTATCTAGCGGGGGGCCCTACAATGAGCAGTTCTTC. This sequence encodes CASSLSSGGPYNEQFF. The whole variable domain, filled in from reference TRBV5-1 and TRBJ2-1, reads KAGVTQTPRYLIKTRGQQVTLSCSPISGHRSVSWYQQTPGQGLQFLFEYFSETQRNKGNFPGRFSGRQFSNSRSEMNVSTLELGDSALYLCASSLSSGGPYNEQFFGPGTRLTVL.

The V call is TRBV28, the J call TRBJ2-3; 8 bases match TRBD2. CDR1 and CDR2 (germline): MDHEN, SYDVKM. The CDR3 extends over 18 amino acids. Unmatched junction bases numbered 14, after V lost 3 bases and J lost 3 bases. The CDR3 loop reads CASSFDGGGRGATDTQYF. Here the CDR3 DNA reads TGTGCCAGCAGTTTCGACGGCGGGGGGCGAGGGGCTACAGATACGCAGTATTTT.

The chain recombines TRBV7-9 with TRBJ2-7, with D possibly TRBD1 on 6 matching bases. CDR1 SEHNR and CDR2 FQNEAQ come from the germline V gene (reference sequence). This CDR3 contains 12 residues. Trimming cost V 7 bases and J 3 bases, with 10 bases left between them. In DNA, the CDR3 is TGTGCCAGCACCATACAGGGCTACGAGCAGTACTTC. Protein: CASTIQGYEQYF. Combining the CDR3 with reference TRBV7-9 and TRBJ2-7 gives the whole variable domain DTGVSQNPRHKITKRGQNVTFRCDPISEHNRLYWYRQTLGQGPEFLTYFQNEAQLEKSRLLSDRFSAERPKGSFSTLEIQRTEQGDSAMYLCASTIQGYEQYFGPGTRLTVT.

V usage is TRBV6-6 and J usage is TRBJ1-1, with a weak D call TRBD1 (6 bases). Germline loops: CDR1 MNHNY, CDR2 SVGAGI (reference sequence). This CDR3 has 15 amino acids. V was trimmed by 7 bases and J by 0 bases, leaving 15 bases between them. CDR3 sequence: CASTHRDTVNTEAFF. DNA of the CDR3: TGTGCCAGCACTCACAGGGATACCGTGAACACTGAAGCTTTCTTT.

The chain combines TRBV7-9 with TRBJ2-3; no definite D call. Looked up from germline, CDR1 is SEHNR and CDR2 is FQNEAQ (reference sequence). Trimming took off 2 bases at V and 5 bases at J, with 14 bases between the two ends. The CDR3 consists of 15 residues. The CDR3 DNA reads as TGTGCCAGCAGCTTATTACCTGAGCGTGGAGATACGCAGTATTTT. Its translation is CASSLLPERGDTQYF.